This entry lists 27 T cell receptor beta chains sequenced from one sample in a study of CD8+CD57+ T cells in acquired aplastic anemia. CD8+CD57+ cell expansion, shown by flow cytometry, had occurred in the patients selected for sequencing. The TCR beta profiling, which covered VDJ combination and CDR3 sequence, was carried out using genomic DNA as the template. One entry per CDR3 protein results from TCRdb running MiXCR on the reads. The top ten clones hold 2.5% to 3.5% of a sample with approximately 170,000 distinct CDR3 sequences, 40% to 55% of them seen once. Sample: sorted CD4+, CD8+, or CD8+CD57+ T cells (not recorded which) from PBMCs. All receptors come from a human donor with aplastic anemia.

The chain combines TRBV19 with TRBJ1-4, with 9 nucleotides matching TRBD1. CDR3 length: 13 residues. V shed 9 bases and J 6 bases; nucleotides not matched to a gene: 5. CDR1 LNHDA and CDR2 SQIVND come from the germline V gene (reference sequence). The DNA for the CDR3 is TGTGCCAGCAGGGGACAGGGCTATGAAAAACTGTTTTTT. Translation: CASRGQGYEKLFF.

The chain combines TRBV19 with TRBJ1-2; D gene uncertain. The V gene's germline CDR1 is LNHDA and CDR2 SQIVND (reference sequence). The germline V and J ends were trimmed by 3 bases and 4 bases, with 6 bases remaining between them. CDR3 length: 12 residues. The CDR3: CASSMTGYGYTF. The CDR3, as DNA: TGTGCCAGTAGTATGACCGGCTATGGCTACACCTTC.

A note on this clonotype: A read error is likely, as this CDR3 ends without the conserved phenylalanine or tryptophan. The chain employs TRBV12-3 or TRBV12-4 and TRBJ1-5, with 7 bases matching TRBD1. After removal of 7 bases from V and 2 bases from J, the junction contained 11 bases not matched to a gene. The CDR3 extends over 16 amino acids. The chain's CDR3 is CASKIQGKGGNQPQHL. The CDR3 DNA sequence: TGTGCCAGCAAAATACAGGGGAAGGGTGGCAATCAGCCCCAGCATCTT.

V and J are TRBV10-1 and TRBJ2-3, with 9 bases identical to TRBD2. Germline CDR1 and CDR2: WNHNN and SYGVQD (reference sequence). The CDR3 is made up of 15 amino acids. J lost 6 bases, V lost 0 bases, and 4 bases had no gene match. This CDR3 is CASSESAGGEDTQYF. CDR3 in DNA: TGCGCCAGCAGTGAGTCTGCGGGGGGGGAGGATACGCAGTATTTT.

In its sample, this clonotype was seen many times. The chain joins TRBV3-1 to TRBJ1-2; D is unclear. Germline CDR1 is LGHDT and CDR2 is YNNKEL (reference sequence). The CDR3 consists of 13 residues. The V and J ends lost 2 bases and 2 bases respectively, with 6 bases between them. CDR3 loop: CASSQTSNYGYTF. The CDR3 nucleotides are TGTGCCAGCAGCCAAACATCCAACTATGGCTACACCTTC.

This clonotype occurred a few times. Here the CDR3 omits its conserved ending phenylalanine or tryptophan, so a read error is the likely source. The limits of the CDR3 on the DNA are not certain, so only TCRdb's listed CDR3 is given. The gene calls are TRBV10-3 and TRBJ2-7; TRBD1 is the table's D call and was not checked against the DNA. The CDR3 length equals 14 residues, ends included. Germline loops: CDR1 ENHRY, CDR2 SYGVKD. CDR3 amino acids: CAISDSGTNYERYL.

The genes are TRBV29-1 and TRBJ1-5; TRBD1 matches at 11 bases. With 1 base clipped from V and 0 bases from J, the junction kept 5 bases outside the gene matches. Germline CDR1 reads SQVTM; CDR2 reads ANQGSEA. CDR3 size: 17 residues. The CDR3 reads CSVEGTGGPISNQPQHF. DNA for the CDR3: TGCAGCGTTGAAGGGACAGGGGGCCCGATTAGCAATCAGCCCCAGCATTTT.

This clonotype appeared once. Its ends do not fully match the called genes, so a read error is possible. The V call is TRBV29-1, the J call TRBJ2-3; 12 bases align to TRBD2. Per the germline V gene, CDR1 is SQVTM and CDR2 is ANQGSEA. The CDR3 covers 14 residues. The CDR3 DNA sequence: TGCAGCGTCGAAGCGGGACTAGCGGGAGATACGCAGTATTTT. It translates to CSVEAGLAGDTQYF.

CDR3 DNA sequence: TGTGCCAGCAGCTTAGGGACCGAAACGCTCTACTTC. Translation gives CASSLGTETLYF. The J gene is TRBJ2-7, the V gene TRBV7-9; D is unresolved. This CDR3 has 12 amino acids. V was cut by 1 base and J by 13 bases, with 14 bases left in between. The V gene's germline CDR1 is SEHNR and CDR2 FQNEAQ (reference sequence).

The CDR3 region is CASSQVIAGTYEQYF. The DNA of the CDR3 is TGCGCCAGCAGCCAAGTGATCGCAGGGACCTACGAGCAGTACTTC. This chain uses TRBV4-3 with TRBJ2-7; perhaps TRBD1 as D (5 bases). This CDR3 comprises 15 residues. Germline CDR1 LGHNA, CDR2 YSLEER. Trimming took 1 base from V and 2 from J, leaving 12 bases between them.

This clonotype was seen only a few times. The CDR3 loop is CASAEFYTDTQYF. Here the CDR3 DNA reads TGTGCCAGCGCGGAGTTCTACACAGATACGCAGTATTTT. This chain connects TRBV2 to TRBJ2-3; D is ambiguous. This CDR3 is 13 amino acids long. Trimming shortened V by 8 bases and J by 2 bases, and 11 bases separated the two germline ends. Germline CDR1 reads SNHLY; CDR2 reads FYNNEI.

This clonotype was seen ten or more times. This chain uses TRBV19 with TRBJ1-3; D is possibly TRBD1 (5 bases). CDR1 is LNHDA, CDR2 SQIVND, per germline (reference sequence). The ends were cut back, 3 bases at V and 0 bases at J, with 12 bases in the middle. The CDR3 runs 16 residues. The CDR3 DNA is TGTGCCAGTAGTATTGGGGACGCTTCCTCTGGAAACACCATATATTTT. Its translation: CASSIGDASSGNTIYF.

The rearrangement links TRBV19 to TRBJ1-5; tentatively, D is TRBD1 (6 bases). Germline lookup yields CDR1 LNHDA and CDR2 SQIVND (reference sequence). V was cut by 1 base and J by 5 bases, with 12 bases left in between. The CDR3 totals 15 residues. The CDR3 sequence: CASSIVDSHYQPQHF. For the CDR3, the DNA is TGTGCCAGTAGTATAGTGGACAGTCATTATCAGCCCCAGCATTTT.

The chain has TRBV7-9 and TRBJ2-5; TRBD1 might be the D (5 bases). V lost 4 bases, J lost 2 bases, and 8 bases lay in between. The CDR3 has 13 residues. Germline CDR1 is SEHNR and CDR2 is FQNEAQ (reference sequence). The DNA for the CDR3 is TGTGCCAGCAGCTACGACAGACAAGAGACCCAGTACTTC. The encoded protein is CASSYDRQETQYF.

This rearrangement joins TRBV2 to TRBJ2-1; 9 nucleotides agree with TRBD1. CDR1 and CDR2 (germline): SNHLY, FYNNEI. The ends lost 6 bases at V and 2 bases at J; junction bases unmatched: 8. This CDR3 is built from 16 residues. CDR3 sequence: CASRKTGGSPYNEQFF. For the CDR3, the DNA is TGTGCCAGCAGGAAGACAGGGGGGTCCCCCTACAATGAGCAGTTCTTC.

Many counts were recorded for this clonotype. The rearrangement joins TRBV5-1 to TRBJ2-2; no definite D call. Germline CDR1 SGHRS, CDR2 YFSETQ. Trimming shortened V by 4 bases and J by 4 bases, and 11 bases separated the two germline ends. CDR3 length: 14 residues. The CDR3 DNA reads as TGCGCCAGCAGCCCCTCTCAGCTCACCGGGGAGCTGTTTTTT. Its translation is CASSPSQLTGELFF.

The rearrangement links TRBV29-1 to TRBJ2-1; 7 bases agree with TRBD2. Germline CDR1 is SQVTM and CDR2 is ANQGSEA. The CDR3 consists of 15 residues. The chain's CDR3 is CSASDGGISYNEQFF. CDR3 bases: TGCAGTGCTAGCGACGGGGGGATCTCCTACAATGAGCAGTTCTTC.

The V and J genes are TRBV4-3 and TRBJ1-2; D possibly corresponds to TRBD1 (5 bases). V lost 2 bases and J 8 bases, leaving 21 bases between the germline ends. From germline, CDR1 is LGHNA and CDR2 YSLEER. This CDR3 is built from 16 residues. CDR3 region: CASSQQGLVAGRGYTF. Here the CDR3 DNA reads TGCGCCAGCAGCCAACAGGGACTGGTCGCAGGGAGAGGCTACACCTTC.

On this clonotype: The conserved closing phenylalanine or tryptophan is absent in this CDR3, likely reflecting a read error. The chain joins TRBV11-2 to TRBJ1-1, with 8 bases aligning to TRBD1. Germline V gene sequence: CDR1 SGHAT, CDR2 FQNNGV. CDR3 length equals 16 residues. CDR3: CASSFRAQGGSTGAFL. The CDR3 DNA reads TGTGCCAGCAGCTTTCGGGCACAGGGGGGAAGCACTGGAGCTTTCCTT.

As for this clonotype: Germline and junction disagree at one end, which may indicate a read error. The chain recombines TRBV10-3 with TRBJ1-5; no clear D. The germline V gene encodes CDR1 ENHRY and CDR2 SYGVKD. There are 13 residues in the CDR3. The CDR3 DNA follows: TGTGCCATCAATGAGTCGAGTAGTCAGCCCCGGCATTTT. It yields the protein CAINESSSQPRHF.

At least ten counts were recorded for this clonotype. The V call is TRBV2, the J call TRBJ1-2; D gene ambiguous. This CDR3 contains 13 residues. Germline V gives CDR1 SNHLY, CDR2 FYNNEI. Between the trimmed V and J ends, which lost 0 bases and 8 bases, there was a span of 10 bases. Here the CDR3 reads CASSEAPHGGYTF. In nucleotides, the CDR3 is TGTGCCAGCAGTGAAGCACCTCATGGAGGCTACACCTTC.

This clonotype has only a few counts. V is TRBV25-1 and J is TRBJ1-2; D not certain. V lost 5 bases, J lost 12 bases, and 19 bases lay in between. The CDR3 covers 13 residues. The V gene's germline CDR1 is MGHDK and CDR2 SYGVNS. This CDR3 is CASSPPNGQTNTF. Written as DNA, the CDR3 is TGTGCCAGCAGTCCCCCAAATGGGCAGACGAACACCTTC.

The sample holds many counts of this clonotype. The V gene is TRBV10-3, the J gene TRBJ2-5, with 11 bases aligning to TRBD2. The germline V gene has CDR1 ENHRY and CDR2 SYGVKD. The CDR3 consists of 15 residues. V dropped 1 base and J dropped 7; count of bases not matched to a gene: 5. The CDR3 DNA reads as TGTGCCATCAGTGAGTTACTAGCGGGAGAGGGGACCCAGTACTTC. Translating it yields CAISELLAGEGTQYF.

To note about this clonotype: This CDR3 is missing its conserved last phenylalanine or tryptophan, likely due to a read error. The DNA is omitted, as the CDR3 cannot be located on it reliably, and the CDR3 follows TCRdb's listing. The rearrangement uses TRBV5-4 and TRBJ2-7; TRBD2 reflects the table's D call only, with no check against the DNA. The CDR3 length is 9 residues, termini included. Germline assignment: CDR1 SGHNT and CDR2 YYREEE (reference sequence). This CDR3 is CASSAGLAG.

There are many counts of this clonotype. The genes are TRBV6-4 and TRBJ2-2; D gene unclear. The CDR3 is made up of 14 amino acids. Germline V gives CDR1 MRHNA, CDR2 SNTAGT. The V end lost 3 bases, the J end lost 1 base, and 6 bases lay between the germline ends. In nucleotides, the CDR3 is TGTGCCAGCAGTGAATACCTGAACACCGGGGAGCTGTTTTTT. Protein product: CASSEYLNTGELFF.

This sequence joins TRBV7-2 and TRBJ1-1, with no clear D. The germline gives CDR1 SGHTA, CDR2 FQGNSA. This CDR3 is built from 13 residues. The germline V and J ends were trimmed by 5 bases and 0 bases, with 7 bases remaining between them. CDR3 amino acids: CASSLTLNTEAFF. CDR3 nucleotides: TGTGCCAGCAGCCTTACATTGAACACTGAAGCTTTCTTT.

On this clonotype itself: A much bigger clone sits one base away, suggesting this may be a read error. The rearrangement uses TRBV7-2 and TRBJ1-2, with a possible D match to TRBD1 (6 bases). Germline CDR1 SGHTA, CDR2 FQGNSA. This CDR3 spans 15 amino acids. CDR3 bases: TGTGCCAACAGCCCCCTGGGGGGGACATCGGGTGGCTACACCTTC. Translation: CANSPLGGTSGGYTF.